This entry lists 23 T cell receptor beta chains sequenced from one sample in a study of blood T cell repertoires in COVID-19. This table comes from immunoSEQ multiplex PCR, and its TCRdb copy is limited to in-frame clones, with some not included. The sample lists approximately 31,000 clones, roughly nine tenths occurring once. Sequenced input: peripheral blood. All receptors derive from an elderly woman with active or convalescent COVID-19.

The CDR3: CASVLEWGGVPTDTQYF. The CDR3, as DNA: TGTGCCAGTGTACTTGAGTGGGGGGGGGTACCCACAGATACGCAGTATTTT. V gene TRBV24-1 combines with J gene TRBJ2-3; 7 nucleotides align to TRBD2. The CDR3 spans 17 residues. Germline CDR1 is KGHDR and CDR2 is SFDVKD. The V segment lost 11 bases and the J segment 2 bases; nucleotides outside the gene matches: 18.

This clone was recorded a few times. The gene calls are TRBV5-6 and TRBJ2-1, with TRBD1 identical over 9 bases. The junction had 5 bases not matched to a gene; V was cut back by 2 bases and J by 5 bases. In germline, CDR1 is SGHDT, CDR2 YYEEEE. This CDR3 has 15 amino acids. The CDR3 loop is CASSFPWTGDNEQFF. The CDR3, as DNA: TGTGCCAGCAGCTTTCCCTGGACAGGGGACAATGAGCAGTTCTTC.

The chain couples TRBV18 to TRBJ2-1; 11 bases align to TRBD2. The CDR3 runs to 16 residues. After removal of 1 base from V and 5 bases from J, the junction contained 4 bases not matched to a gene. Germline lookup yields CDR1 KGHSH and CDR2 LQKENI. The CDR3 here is CASSPRSSGGNNEQFF. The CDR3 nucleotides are TGTGCCAGCTCACCACGGTCTAGCGGGGGGAACAATGAGCAGTTCTTC.

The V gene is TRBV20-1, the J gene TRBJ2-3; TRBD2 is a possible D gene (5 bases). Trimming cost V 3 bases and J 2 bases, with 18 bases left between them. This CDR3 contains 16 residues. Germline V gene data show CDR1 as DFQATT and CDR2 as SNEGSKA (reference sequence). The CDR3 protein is CSASFRDHLFTDTQYF. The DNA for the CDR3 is TGCAGTGCTAGTTTCCGGGATCACCTATTCACAGATACGCAGTATTTT.

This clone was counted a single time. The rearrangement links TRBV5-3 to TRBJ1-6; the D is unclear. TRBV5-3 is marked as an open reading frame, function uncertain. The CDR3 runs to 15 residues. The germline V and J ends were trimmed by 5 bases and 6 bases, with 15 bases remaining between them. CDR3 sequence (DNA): TGTGCCAGAAGGGCCGGGGAACGGAGTAATTCACCCCTCCACTTT. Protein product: CARRAGERSNSPLHF.

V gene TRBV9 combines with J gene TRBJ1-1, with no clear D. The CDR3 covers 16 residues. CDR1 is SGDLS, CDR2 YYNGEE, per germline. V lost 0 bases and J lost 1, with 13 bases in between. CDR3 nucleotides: TGTGCCAGCAGCGTAGGAATAGGTGGGCCGAACACTGAAGCTTTCTTT. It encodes CASSVGIGGPNTEAFF.

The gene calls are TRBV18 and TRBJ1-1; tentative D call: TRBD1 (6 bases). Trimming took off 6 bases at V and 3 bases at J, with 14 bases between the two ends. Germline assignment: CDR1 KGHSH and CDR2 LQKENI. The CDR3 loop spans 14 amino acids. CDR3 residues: CASSQQGSDTEAFF. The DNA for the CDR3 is TGTGCCAGCTCGCAACAGGGATCGGACACTGAAGCTTTCTTT.

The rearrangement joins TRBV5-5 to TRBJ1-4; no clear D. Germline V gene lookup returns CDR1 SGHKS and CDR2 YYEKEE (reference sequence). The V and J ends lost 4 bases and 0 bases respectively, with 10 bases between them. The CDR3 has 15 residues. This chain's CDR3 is CASSADYTTNEKLFF. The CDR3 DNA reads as TGTGCCAGCAGCGCAGATTACACAACTAATGAAAAACTGTTTTTT.

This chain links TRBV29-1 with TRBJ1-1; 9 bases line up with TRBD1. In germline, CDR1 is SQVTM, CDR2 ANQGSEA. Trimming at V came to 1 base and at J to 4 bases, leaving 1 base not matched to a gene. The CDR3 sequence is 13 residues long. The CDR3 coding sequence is TGCAGCGTTGAAGGGGGACAGGGCACTGAAGCTTTCTTT. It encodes CSVEGGQGTEAFF.

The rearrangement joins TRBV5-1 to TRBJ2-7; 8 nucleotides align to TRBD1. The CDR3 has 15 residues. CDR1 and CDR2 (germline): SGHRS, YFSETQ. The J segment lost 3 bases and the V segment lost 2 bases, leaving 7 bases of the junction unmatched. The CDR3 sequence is CASSLNRGNYYEQYF. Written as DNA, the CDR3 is TGCGCCAGCAGCTTAAACAGGGGGAACTACTACGAGCAGTACTTC.

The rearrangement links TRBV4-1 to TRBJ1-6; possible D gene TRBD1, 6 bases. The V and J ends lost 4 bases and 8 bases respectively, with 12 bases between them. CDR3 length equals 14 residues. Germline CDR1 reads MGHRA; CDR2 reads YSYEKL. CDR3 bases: TGCGCCAGCAGCCGAATACAGGGCTATTCACCCCTCCACTTT. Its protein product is CASSRIQGYSPLHF.

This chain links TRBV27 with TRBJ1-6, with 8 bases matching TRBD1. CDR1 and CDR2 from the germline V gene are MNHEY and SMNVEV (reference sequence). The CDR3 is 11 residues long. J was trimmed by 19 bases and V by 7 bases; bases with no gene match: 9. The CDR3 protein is CASIGQGVCHF. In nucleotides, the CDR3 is TGTGCCAGCATTGGACAGGGAGTTTGTCACTTT.

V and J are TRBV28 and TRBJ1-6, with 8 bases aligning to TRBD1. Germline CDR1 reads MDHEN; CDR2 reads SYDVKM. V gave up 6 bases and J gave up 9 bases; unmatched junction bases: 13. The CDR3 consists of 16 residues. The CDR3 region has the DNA TGTGCCAGCAGCCGAGGACAGGGTGGGTCGTCTTCACCCCTCCACTTT. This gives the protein CASSRGQGGSSSPLHF.

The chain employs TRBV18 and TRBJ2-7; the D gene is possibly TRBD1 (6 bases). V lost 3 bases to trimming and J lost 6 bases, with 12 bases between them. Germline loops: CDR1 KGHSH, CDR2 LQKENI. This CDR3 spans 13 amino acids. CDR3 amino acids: CASSPSRQAEQYF. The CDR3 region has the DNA TGTGCCAGCTCACCGTCTCGACAGGCCGAGCAGTACTTC.

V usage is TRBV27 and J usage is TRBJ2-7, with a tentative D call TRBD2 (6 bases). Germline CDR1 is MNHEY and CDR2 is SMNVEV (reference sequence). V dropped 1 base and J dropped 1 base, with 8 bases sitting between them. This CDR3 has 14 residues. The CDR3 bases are TGTGCCAGCAGTTTATACCGGGGGTCCTACGAGCAGTACTTC. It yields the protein CASSLYRGSYEQYF.

CDR3 in DNA: TGCGCCAGCAGCATAAACCGGGACACTCCGAACTATGGCTACACCTTC. Protein: CASSINRDTPNYGYTF. This chain uses TRBV5-1 with TRBJ1-2; possible D gene TRBD1, 6 bases. Germline V CDR1 and CDR2: SGHRS, YFSETQ. The V and J ends lost 4 bases and 2 bases respectively, with 18 bases between them. This CDR3 comprises 16 residues.

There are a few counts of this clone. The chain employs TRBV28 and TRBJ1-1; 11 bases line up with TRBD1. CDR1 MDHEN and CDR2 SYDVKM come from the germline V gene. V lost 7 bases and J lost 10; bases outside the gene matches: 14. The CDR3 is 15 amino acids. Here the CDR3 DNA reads TGTGCCAGCACCGAAACCGGGACAGGGGGTTTAAGAGCTTTCTTT. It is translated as CASTETGTGGLRAFF.

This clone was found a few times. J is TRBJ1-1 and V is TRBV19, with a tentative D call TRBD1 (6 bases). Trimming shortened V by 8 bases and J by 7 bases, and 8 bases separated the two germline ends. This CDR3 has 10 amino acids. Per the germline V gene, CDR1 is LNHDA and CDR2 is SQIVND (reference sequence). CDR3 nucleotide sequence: TGTGCCAGTGGACAGTTTGAAGCTTTCTTT. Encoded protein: CASGQFEAFF. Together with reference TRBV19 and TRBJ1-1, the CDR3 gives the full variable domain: DGGITQSPKYLFRKEGQNVTLSCEQNLNHDAMYWYRQDPGQGLRLIYYSQIVNDFQKGDIAEGYSVSREKKESFPLTVTSAQKNPTAFYLCASGQFEAFFGQGTRLTVV.

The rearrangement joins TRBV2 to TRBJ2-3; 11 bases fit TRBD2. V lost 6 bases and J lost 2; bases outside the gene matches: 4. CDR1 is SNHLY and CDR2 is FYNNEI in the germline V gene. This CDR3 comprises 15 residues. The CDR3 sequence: CASRLLAGATDTQYF. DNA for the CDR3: TGTGCCAGCAGGTTACTAGCGGGGGCCACAGATACGCAGTATTTT.

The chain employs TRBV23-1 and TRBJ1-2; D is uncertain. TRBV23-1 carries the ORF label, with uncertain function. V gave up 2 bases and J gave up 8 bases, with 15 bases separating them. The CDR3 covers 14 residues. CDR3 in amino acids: CASSQRSSGNGYTF. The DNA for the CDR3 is TGCGCCAGCAGTCAAAGAAGTTCGGGGAACGGCTACACCTTC.

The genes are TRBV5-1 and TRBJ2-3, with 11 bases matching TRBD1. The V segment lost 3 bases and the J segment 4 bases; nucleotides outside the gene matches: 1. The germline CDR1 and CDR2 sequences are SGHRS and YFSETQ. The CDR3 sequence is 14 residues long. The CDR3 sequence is CASSWDRGSDTQYF. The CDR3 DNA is TGCGCCAGCAGCTGGGACAGGGGGTCAGATACGCAGTATTTT.

The CDR3 DNA sequence: TGTGCCACCAGCAGGCGGGGACAGGGGGTAGGAGAGACCCAGTACTTC. As protein: CATSRRGQGVGETQYF. The chain is built from TRBV15 and TRBJ2-5; TRBD1 agrees at 11 bases. With 3 bases clipped from V and 4 bases from J, the junction kept 7 bases outside the gene matches. The CDR3 is 16 amino acids. Germline CDR1 and CDR2: LNHNV and YYDKDF (reference sequence).

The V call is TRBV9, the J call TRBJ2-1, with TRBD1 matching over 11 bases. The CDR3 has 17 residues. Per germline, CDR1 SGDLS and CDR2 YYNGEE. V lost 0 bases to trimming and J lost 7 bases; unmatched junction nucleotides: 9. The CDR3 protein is CASSVARWGQGGNEQFF. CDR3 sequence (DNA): TGTGCCAGCAGCGTAGCGAGGTGGGGACAGGGGGGTAATGAGCAGTTCTTC.